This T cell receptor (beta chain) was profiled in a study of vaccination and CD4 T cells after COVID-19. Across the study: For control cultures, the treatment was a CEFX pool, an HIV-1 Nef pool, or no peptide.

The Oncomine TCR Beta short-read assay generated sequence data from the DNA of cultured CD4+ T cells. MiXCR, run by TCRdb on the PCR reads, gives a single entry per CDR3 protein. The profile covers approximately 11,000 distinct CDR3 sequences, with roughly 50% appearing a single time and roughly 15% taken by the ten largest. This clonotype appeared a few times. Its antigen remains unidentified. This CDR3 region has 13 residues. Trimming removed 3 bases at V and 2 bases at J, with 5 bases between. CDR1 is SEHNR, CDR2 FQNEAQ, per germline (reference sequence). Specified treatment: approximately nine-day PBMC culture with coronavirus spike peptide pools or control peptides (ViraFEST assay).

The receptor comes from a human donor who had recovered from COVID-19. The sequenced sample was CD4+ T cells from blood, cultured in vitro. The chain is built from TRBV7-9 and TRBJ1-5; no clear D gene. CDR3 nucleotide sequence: TGTGCCAGCAGCTTTTCCGGCAATCAGCCCCAGCATTTT. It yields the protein CASSFSGNQPQHF.